This entry features one T cell receptor beta chain sequence. The sample belongs to a study of blood T cell repertoires in COVID-19. Across the whole study: The study drew acute and convalescent COVID-19 samples from the United States, Italy and Spain.

TCRdb's copy holds only in-frame clones and misses some; the assay was immunoSEQ multiplex PCR. The sample has roughly 55,000 clones; around 90% are singletons. The sample comprised peripheral blood. The TCR comes from a man between 50 and 59 years old with active COVID-19.

CDR3: CASSLQTGELFF. CDR3 DNA: TGTGCCAGCAGTTTACAGACCGGGGAGCTGTTTTTT. The chain is built from TRBV27 and TRBJ2-2; no firm D call. CDR3 length: 12 amino acids. Between the trimmed V and J ends, which lost 2 bases and 5 bases, there was a span of 3 bases. Germline V gene lookup returns CDR1 MNHEY and CDR2 SMNVEV (reference sequence).